This T cell receptor beta chain was captured by sequencing in a study of blood T cell repertoires in COVID-19 (TCRdb year 2020). Context from the whole study: The collaborator samples originated in the United States, Italy and Spain and spanned the acute and convalescent phases of COVID-19. The material from the prospective study consisted of cDNA or gDNA derived from T cells, B-cell-depleted T cells, or PBMCs. Deeply sampled blood TCRbeta repertoires from subjects exposed to, actively infected with, or recovered from COVID-19 were included in the dataset. A freely available public database, intended as a resource for researchers studying the immune response to SARS-CoV-2, is where the repertoires were released. The samples were drawn from the first 160 participants of the ongoing ImmuneRACE study and from over 950 subjects provided by 6 global collaborators. A de-identified subject ID, COVID-19 status, age in years and sex were almost always included in the sample metadata. Where available, HLA class I and class II types were taken from metadata supplied by the sample provider and were not determined by assay-based typing. Overall study results and their limits: How much clinical and demographic metadata was included differed by source and by participant, and the metadata was provided uncurated.

Notes on this clone: Its antigen remains undetermined. No much larger clone exists at a distance of one base, and base qualities are not known.

TCRbeta CDR3 regions were amplified from genomic DNA using the immunoSEQ Assay, a bias-controlled multiplex PCR. The study's processing was this. The number of nucleated cells in each sample was estimated from the amplification of reference gene primers within the assay. Sequence reads were collapsed and filtered to measure the absolute abundance of every unique TCRbeta CDR3 rearrangement. For each sample, productive Simpson clonality was calculated as the square root of Simpson's diversity index across productive rearrangements. Imported from immuneACCESS, the table was reduced by TCRdb to in-frame sequences with V and J called. These copies leave out some clones; in studies compared against another copy, an unresolved V gene accounts for under half, and the cause of the remainder is not known. The V and J calls and clone size are taken from that table; D and trimming were inferred from the DNA. The sample table lists over 120,000 clones, around 73% of them with a count of one. The top ten clonotypes cover approximately 6% of the sample.

The CDR3 numbers 13 residues from cysteine through phenylalanine. Left in the record is the CDR3 DNA by itself, 39 bases read in frame from the first base. For CDR1 and CDR2, the germline V gene lists MNHNS and SASEGT. The V and J ends are trimmed by 2 bases and 1 base, leaving 3 bases between them. Enrolling through a virtual design, the prospective study's participants ranged in age from roughly 18 to 95 years and lived across 24 United States geographic areas. In the prospective study, participants were assigned to cohorts based on the clinical history participants reported in a screening survey and a study questionnaire. Recovered participants in ImmuneRACE Cohort 3 were defined as having two consecutive negative NP/OP PCR tests, clearance from a healthcare professional, or resolution of symptoms. In the prospective study, mobile phlebotomists collected whole blood, serum and a nasopharyngeal or oropharyngeal swab from each participant. Participants in the prospective study had the option to provide additional blood draws and questionnaires over a roughly two-month period. Before DNA extraction, blood samples from the prospective study were shipped at room temperature or frozen.

The sequence was obtained from a woman in her fifties or sixties who had recovered from COVID-19. Sample: PBMCs or T cells enriched from blood (not recorded which). The receptor chain draws on TRBV6-1 and TRBJ1-5, with the D segment identity uncertain. The CDR3 region reads CASSEQSNQPQHF. In nucleotides, the sequence is TGTGCCAGCAGTGAACAGAGCAATCAGCCCCAGCATTTT.